This T cell receptor (beta chain) was observed in a study of blood T cells in healthy people across ages. RNA extraction gave at least 5.5 micrograms of total RNA per sample. A second PCR, run for about 6 to 11 cycles, used a sample-barcoded 5' primer plus a J-beta primer mix. Using its own MiXCR run on the 5' RACE reads, TCRdb lists one record per CDR3 protein. The data hold 900,000 to 950,000 distinct CDR3 sequences, with roughly 28% observed a single time. This CDR3 has 16 residues. CDR1 is SGHTA, CDR2 FQGNSA, per germline. V shed 8 bases and J shed 5 bases, with 24 bases lying between them. The data were also submitted as part of a second study, on T cells of mothers and their children.

This TCR was recovered from a woman aged 40 to 50 in good health. The chain couples TRBV7-2 to TRBJ1-2, with D unclear. The source material was blood. CDR3 residues: CASGRSNRETHYGYTF. Here the CDR3 DNA reads TGTGCCAGCGGCCGAAGCAACCGGGAAACTCATTATGGCTACACCTTC.